This entry lists 9 T cell receptor beta chains sequenced from one sample in a study of blood T cells in healthy people across ages. For the second PCR, which ran for 7 to 11 cycles, a sample-barcoded 5' primer and a J-beta primer mix were used. Via MiXCR, TCRdb re-called the 5' RACE reads, giving one row per CDR3 protein. The table has around 650,000 distinct CDR3 sequences, approximately 40% seen once. The sample was blood. The receptor set was obtained from a man older than 75 in good health.

The chain has TRBV20-1 and TRBJ1-2, with D uncertain. The V gene's germline CDR1 is DFQATT and CDR2 SNEGSKA (reference sequence). CDR3 length: 12 amino acids. The V gene lost 5 bases and the J gene lost 2 bases, with 9 bases spanning the gap. The CDR3 DNA reads as TGCAGTGCTTGGATAGGGAACTATGGCTACACCTTC. Residues: CSAWIGNYGYTF.

Regarding this clonotype: This sequence may be a read error, since a much larger clone differs from it by one base. The chain has TRBV29-1 and TRBJ2-1; D is unresolved. Germline loops: CDR1 SQVTM, CDR2 ANQGSEA. The length of the CDR3 is 12 residues. V lost 8 bases to trimming and J lost 6 bases, with 14 bases between them. The DNA of the CDR3 is TGCAGCACCGAGGATCCTGGCAATGAGCAGTTCTTC. Amino acid sequence: CSTEDPGNEQFF.

The chain recombines TRBV11-2 with TRBJ2-7; D tentatively reads TRBD1 or TRBD2 (6 bases each). V was cut by 0 bases and J by 12 bases, with 15 bases left in between. The length of the CDR3 is 13 residues. Germline values: CDR1 SGHAT, CDR2 FQNNGV. The CDR3 DNA sequence: TGTGCCAGCAGCTTAGATTCCGGGGGCGGTGGGTACTTC. This codes for CASSLDSGGGGYF.

This clonotype was found a few times. The rearrangement uses TRBV20-1 and TRBJ2-6; D assignment may be TRBD1 or TRBD2 (6 bases each). Between the trimmed V and J ends, which lost 1 base and 0 bases, there was a span of 7 bases. The germline CDR1 and CDR2 sequences are DFQATT and SNEGSKA (reference sequence). This CDR3 contains 15 residues. The DNA for the CDR3 is TGCAGTGCTAGAGGGGGGGCCTCTGGGGCCAACGTCCTGACTTTC. Its translation: CSARGGASGANVLTF.

The V gene is TRBV20-1, the J gene TRBJ2-2; 7 positions match TRBD1. CDR3 length: 13 amino acids. Germline values: CDR1 DFQATT, CDR2 SNEGSKA (reference sequence). V lost 6 bases, J lost 6 bases, and 7 bases stayed unmatched. CDR3: CSASPTGAGELFF. The CDR3 DNA sequence: TGCAGTGCCTCACCAACAGGGGCCGGGGAGCTGTTTTTT.

This chain connects TRBV5-1 to TRBJ2-6; 7 bases are a match to TRBD1. CDR3 size: 16 residues. Germline CDR1 reads SGHRS; CDR2 reads YFSETQ. Trimming cost V 4 bases and J 1 base; bases outside gene matches: 5. The CDR3 DNA reads as TGCGCCAGCAGCGTGGGACAGCTATCTGGGGCCAACGTCCTGACTTTC. Translating gives CASSVGQLSGANVLTF.

The V call is TRBV29-1, the J call TRBJ2-5, with TRBD1 matching 10 bases. With 6 bases clipped from V and 11 bases from J, the junction kept 15 bases outside the gene matches. Per the germline V gene, CDR1 is SQVTM and CDR2 is ANQGSEA. The CDR3 loop spans 14 amino acids. CDR3 DNA: TGCAGCGTGGGGACAGGGGCTATATACAATGAGCAGTACTTC. Its protein is CSVGTGAIYNEQYF.

This clonotype has a count of ten or more. The chain employs TRBV24-1 and TRBJ2-1, with 8 positions matching TRBD2. Germline assignment: CDR1 KGHDR and CDR2 SFDVKD. CDR3 length: 16 residues. V was clipped by 3 bases and J by 4 bases; unmatched bases: 7. As DNA, the CDR3 is TGTGCCACCAGTGATCGCCTAGCGGGTGGTTACAATGAGCAGTTCTTC. It translates to CATSDRLAGGYNEQFF.

V gene TRBV6-2 or TRBV6-3 combines with J gene TRBJ2-7, with TRBD1 as a possible D gene (6 bases). CDR3 size: 16 residues. V lost 6 bases to trimming and J lost 3 bases, with 21 bases between them. In germline, CDR1 is MNHEY, CDR2 SVGEGT. CDR3 region: CASSPVMGTRVYEQYF. As DNA, the CDR3 is TGTGCCAGCAGCCCAGTAATGGGGACAAGGGTCTACGAGCAGTACTTC.